The 15 T cell receptor beta chains presented below share a single source sample, sequenced in a study of somatic mutations in cytotoxic T cells in rheumatoid arthritis. TCRdb's table, derived via immunoSEQ multiplex PCR, lists solely in-frame clones and lacks some. The table has some 14,000 clones, 72% seen once. Input material: CD8+ T cells sorted from blood. The receptor set was obtained from an adult with rheumatoid arthritis.

This clone was detected once. CDR3 in amino acids: CASSSHRQGRSREQYF. Here the CDR3 DNA reads TGCGCCAGCTCATCCCACCGACAGGGGAGGTCTCGCGAGCAGTACTTC. V and J are TRBV4-3 and TRBJ2-7; 8 bases line up with TRBD1. From germline, CDR1 is LGHNA and CDR2 YSLEER. This CDR3 is 16 amino acids long. V shed 8 bases, J shed 6 bases, and the junction held 18 bases outside the gene matches.

The CDR3 loop is CAKRVSGANVLTF. The CDR3 bases are TGTGCCAAGCGGGTCTCTGGGGCCAACGTCCTGACTTTC. The chain is built from TRBV2 and TRBJ2-6, with a tentative D call TRBD2 (6 bases). The germline CDR1 and CDR2 sequences are SNHLY and FYNNEI. There are 13 residues in the CDR3. With 10 bases removed from V and 0 bases from J, the gap between germline ends came to 7 bases.

In its sample, this clone was seen a few times. This chain connects TRBV28 to TRBJ2-5, with a weak D call TRBD2 (5 bases). Per the germline V gene, CDR1 is MDHEN and CDR2 is SYDVKM. This CDR3 spans 14 amino acids. The V and J ends lost 6 bases and 2 bases respectively, with 13 bases between them. The DNA for the CDR3 is TGTGCCAGCAGGCCGGGGTTGGCACAAGAGACCCAGTACTTC. It translates to CASRPGLAQETQYF.

The chain recombines TRBV27 with TRBJ2-2; 7 nucleotides line up with TRBD1. The V segment lost 5 bases and the J segment 0 bases; nucleotides outside the gene matches: 9. Germline V gene data show CDR1 as MNHEY and CDR2 as SMNVEV (reference sequence). The CDR3 totals 17 residues. CDR3: CASSPDVGTANTGELFF. CDR3 DNA: TGTGCCAGCAGTCCGGACGTAGGGACAGCGAACACCGGGGAGCTGTTTTTT.

The chain has TRBV28 and TRBJ1-5; no clear D. Per the germline V gene, CDR1 is MDHEN and CDR2 is SYDVKM. Trimming cost V 3 bases and J 0 bases, with 6 bases left between them. This CDR3 contains 14 residues. CDR3 amino acids: CASSFVGSNQPQHF. The DNA of the CDR3 is TGTGCCAGCAGTTTTGTAGGTAGCAATCAGCCCCAGCATTTT.

This clone was seen a handful of times. This chain joins TRBV27 and TRBJ2-1, with a weak D call TRBD2 (6 bases). Germline loops: CDR1 MNHEY, CDR2 SMNVEV (reference sequence). Trimming removed 5 bases at V and 7 bases at J, with 21 bases between. The CDR3 contains 16 residues. The CDR3 DNA reads as TGTGCCAGCAGTCGACCCGAGGGGCCCCGGGAGAATGAGCAGTTCTTC. Its protein is CASSRPEGPRENEQFF.

This clone occurred a few times. The rearrangement joins TRBV28 to TRBJ1-2; D is ambiguous. The V gene lost 6 bases and the J gene lost 6 bases, with 5 bases spanning the gap. The CDR3 contains 10 residues. The germline V gene encodes CDR1 MDHEN and CDR2 SYDVKM. The CDR3, as DNA: TGTGCCAGCAGCGAGGATGGCTACACCTTC. Translated, it gives CASSEDGYTF.

The CDR3 is CASSLDVGGANVLTF. The CDR3 coding sequence is TGTGCCAGCAGTTTAGACGTGGGGGGGGCCAACGTCCTGACTTTC. The chain links TRBV28 to TRBJ2-6; D unresolved. The CDR3 is 15 residues long. Germline-derived CDR1 and CDR2 are MDHEN and SYDVKM. Trimming stripped 2 bases from V and 4 bases from J, with 9 bases between. The whole variable domain, remainder taken from reference TRBV28 and TRBJ2-6, is DVKVTQSSRYLVKRTGEKVFLECVQDMDHENMFWYRQDPGLGLRLIYFSYDVKMKEKGDIPEGYSVSREKKERFSLILESASTNQTSMYLCASSLDVGGANVLTFGAGSRLTVL.

This chain uses TRBV30 with TRBJ1-2; a possible D gene is TRBD1 (5 bases). The CDR3 runs 14 residues. Trimming removed 1 base from V and 4 bases from J, with 13 bases in between. The germline V gene has CDR1 GTSNPN and CDR2 SVGIG (reference sequence). The CDR3 DNA reads TGTGCCTGGAGTGGGGGGTATTTCGGCTATGGCTACACCTTC. It yields the protein CAWSGGYFGYGYTF.

This clone was seen a single time. This chain uses TRBV6-1 with TRBJ2-3; TRBD1 matches 7 bases. V shed 6 bases, J shed 3 bases, and the junction held 9 bases outside the gene matches. The CDR3 spans 15 residues. The germline gives CDR1 MNHNS, CDR2 SASEGT. In nucleotides, the CDR3 is TGTGCCAGCAGCCTCCCGACAGGGTGGACAGATACGCAGTATTTT. It encodes CASSLPTGWTDTQYF.

The V and J genes are TRBV15 and TRBJ2-3; possibly TRBD1 or TRBD2 for D (5 bases each). Germline CDR1 and CDR2: LNHNV and YYDKDF (reference sequence). This CDR3 has 14 residues. The V gene lost 5 bases and the J gene lost 2 bases, with 11 bases spanning the gap. DNA for the CDR3: TGTGCCACCAGCGGGGGTATGAACACAGATACGCAGTATTTT. This sequence encodes CATSGGMNTDTQYF.

The J gene is TRBJ2-1, the V gene TRBV4-1, with 8 bases matching TRBD2. The CDR3 contains 14 residues. Looked up from germline, CDR1 is MGHRA and CDR2 is YSYEKL. V lost 1 base and J lost 6; bases outside the gene matches: 2. DNA for the CDR3: TGCGCCAGCAGCCAAGTGCGGGGGGTCAATGAGCAGTTCTTC. Translating gives CASSQVRGVNEQFF.

V usage is TRBV4-3 and J usage is TRBJ1-1; D is undetermined. There are 13 residues in the CDR3. Germline CDR1 reads LGHNA; CDR2 reads YSLEER. Trimming removed 0 bases at V and 5 bases at J, with 7 bases between. The CDR3 here is CASSQEDETEAFF. CDR3 bases: TGCGCCAGCAGCCAAGAGGATGAAACTGAAGCTTTCTTT.

The chain employs TRBV5-1 and TRBJ2-1, with 8 bases that match TRBD1. The J segment lost 7 bases and the V segment lost 3 bases, leaving 6 bases of the junction unmatched. Germline V gene data show CDR1 as SGHRS and CDR2 as YFSETQ. The CDR3 runs to 14 residues. CDR3 DNA: TGCGCCAGCAGCTCGAGGACAGGGTGGAATGAGCAGTTCTTC. Translation: CASSSRTGWNEQFF.

The gene calls are TRBV27 and TRBJ2-1; 7 bases map to TRBD1. The CDR3 is 13 residues long. Losses at the gene ends were 6 bases for V and 5 bases for J; bases not matched to a gene: 4. Per the germline V gene, CDR1 is MNHEY and CDR2 is SMNVEV (reference sequence). The CDR3 loop reads CASSLTGDNEQFF. The CDR3 DNA follows: TGTGCCAGCAGCCTTACAGGGGACAATGAGCAGTTCTTC.